This T cell receptor (beta chain) comes out of a study of blood T cell repertoires in COVID-19. The assay was immunoSEQ multiplex PCR, and TCRdb's table has in-frame clones only and misses some. The sample yields some 140,000 clones, roughly 84% seen once. Germline V gene sequence: CDR1 MNHEY, CDR2 SMNVEV (reference sequence). The CDR3 contains 13 residues. V trimming: 5 bases; J trimming: 7 bases; junction bases outside the gene matches: 4. The chain links TRBV27 to TRBJ2-1; 8 bases line up with TRBD1. The sample was PBMCs or T cells enriched from blood (not recorded which). The clonotype originates from a man aged 40-55 years with acute COVID-19. The CDR3 region is CASSPRQGNEQFF. The CDR3 coding sequence is TGTGCCAGCAGTCCTCGACAGGGGAATGAGCAGTTCTTC.